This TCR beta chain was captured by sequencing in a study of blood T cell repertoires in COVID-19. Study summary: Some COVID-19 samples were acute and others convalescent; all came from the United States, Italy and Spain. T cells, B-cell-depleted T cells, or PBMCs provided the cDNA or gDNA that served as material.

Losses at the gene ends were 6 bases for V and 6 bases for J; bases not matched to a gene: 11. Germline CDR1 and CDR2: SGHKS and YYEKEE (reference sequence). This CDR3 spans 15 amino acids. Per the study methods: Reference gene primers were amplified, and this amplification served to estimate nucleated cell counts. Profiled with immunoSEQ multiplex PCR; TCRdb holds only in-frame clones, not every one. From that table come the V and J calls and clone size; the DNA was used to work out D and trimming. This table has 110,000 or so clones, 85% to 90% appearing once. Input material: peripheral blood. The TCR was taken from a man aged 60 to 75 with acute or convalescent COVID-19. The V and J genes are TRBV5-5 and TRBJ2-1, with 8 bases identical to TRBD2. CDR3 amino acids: CASTPGTRRLNEQFF. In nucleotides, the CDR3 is TGTGCCAGCACCCCCGGGACTAGACGACTCAATGAGCAGTTCTTC.